This T cell receptor (beta chain) was sequenced during a study of shared clonotypes between healthy human individuals. The CDR3 is 15 amino acids. Germline CDR1 is MDHEN and CDR2 is SYDVKM. Trimming stripped 6 bases from V and 7 bases from J, with 18 bases between. Comments on this clone: The antigen remains unidentified.

Measured with immunoSEQ multiplex PCR; TCRdb has only the in-frame clones, and not every one. This table has approximately 1,000,000 clones, around 77% appearing once. Findings of the study overall: Clonotypes not shared had lower generation probabilities than those common to all four donors. Depth was large, yet rarefaction showed that sorted-subset sequencing was incomplete.

The rearrangement links TRBV28 to TRBJ1-4; D is undetermined. The sequencing sample was made of memory CD4+ T cells from PBMCs. Subset described: CD45RA-negative fraction. The TCR comes from a man aged 18 to 29 in good health. Some clones in this sample may be carry-over from other donors' samples. The CDR3 protein is CASRPTGEGIEKLFF. DNA of the CDR3: TGTGCCAGCAGACCGACGGGAGAAGGTATTGAAAAACTGTTTTTT.